This T cell receptor (beta chain) was profiled in a study of blood T cell repertoires in COVID-19. About the research overall: Sources were T cells, B-cell-depleted T cells, or PBMCs; the material itself was cDNA or gDNA.

In the study's own analysis: From reference gene primer amplification, estimates of nucleated cell counts were derived. Clones were sequenced by immunoSEQ multiplex PCR, and TCRdb holds only the in-frame ones, with some missing. The DNA gave D and trimming, while V, J and clone size come from that table. The table shows more than 110,000 clones, with roughly 80% occurring only once. The ends were cut back, 7 bases at V and 3 bases at J, with 10 bases in the middle. Germline CDR1 and CDR2: MNHEY and SVGAGI. The CDR3 has 13 residues. Sequencing input: peripheral blood. The rearrangement links TRBV6-5 to TRBJ2-4; D might be TRBD1 (6 bases). This receptor was taken from a woman aged 45-60 years with active or convalescent COVID-19. CDR3 in amino acids: CASIGQNKNIQYF. DNA for the CDR3: TGTGCCAGCATTGGACAGAACAAAAACATTCAGTACTTC.